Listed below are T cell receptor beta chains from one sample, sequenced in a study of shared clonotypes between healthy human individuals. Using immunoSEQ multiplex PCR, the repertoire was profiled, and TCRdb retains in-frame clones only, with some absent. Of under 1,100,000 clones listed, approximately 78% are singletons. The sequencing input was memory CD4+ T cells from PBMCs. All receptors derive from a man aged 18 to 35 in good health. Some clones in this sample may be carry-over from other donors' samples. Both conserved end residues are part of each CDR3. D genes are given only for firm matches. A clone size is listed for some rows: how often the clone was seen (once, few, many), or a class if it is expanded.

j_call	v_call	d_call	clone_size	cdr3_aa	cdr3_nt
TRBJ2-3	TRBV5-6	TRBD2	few	CASSRLADSTDTQYF	TGTGCCAGCAGCAGACTAGCGGATAGCACAGATACGCAGTATTTT
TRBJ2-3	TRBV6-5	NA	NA	CASSYQTLGSDTQYF	TGTGCCAGCAGTTACCAAACATTGGGCTCAGATACGCAGTATTTT
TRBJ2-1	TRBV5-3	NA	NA	CARSGSSYNEQFF	TGTGCCAGAAGCGGAAGCTCCTACAATGAGCAGTTCTTC
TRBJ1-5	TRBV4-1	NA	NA	CASSQRGGASNQPQHF	TGCGCCAGCAGCCAGCGCGGGGGGGCGAGCAATCAGCCCCAGCATTTT
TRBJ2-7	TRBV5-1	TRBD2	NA	CASSLGLAGHHEQYF	TGCGCCAGCAGCTTGGGCCTAGCGGGACACCACGAGCAGTACTTC
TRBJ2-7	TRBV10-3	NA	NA	CAISVLGGYEQYF	TGTGCCATCTCTGTGCTGGGGGGCTACGAGCAGTACTTC
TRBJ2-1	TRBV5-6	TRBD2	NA	CASSSGLAGVILSLEQFF	TGTGCCAGCAGCTCGGGACTAGCGGGAGTGATTCTCTCTCTTGAGCAGTTCTTC
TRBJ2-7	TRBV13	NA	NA	CASGIYRAYEQYF	TGTGCCAGCGGGATTTACAGGGCCTACGAGCAGTACTTC
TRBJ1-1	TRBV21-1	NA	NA	CASSKALRRTALNTEAFF	TGTGCCAGCAGCAAAGCGCTTCGTCGGACCGCCCTGAACACTGAAGCTTTCTTT
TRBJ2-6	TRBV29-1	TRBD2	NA	CSVDTSGVLTF	TGCAGCGTTGACACTAGCGGAGTCCTGACTTTC
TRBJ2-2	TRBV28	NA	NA	CASSLLQAELFF	TGTGCCAGCAGTTTGCTGCAGGCGGAGCTGTTTTTT
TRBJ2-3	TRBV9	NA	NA	CASSVAPLNTDTQYF	TGTGCCAGCAGCGTAGCGCCTCTTAACACAGATACGCAGTATTTT
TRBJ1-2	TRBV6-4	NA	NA	CASSGTGTSGGYTF	TGTGCCAGCAGTGGGACCGGGACCTCGGGGGGCTACACCTTC
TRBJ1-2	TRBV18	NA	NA	CASSTDGYGYTF	TGTGCCAGCTCAACGGACGGATATGGCTACACCTTC
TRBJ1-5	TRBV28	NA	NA	CASTPTGSTGGPQHF	TGTGCCAGCACCCCAACCGGGTCAACCGGGGGGCCCCAGCATTTT
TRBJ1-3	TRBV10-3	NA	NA	CAIRPWGGRGTASGNTIYF	TGTGCCATCAGACCTTGGGGGGGCCGGGGGACTGCGTCTGGAAACACCATATATTTT
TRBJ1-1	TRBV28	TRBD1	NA	CASSPRTGFMNTEAFF	TGTGCCAGCAGTCCTCGGACAGGGTTCATGAACACTGAAGCTTTCTTT
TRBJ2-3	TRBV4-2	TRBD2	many	CASSKGTSQGTDTQYF	TGTGCCAGCAGTAAAGGGACTAGCCAGGGCACAGATACGCAGTATTTT
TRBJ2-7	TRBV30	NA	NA	CAWGRGFHEQYF	TGTGCCTGGGGGAGGGGGTTCCACGAGCAGTACTTC
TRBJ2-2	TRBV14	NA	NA	CASSRYYNTNTGELFF	TGTGCCAGCAGCCGGTATTACAATACGAACACCGGGGAGCTGTTTTTT
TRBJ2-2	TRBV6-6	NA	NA	CASSYFGTGELFF	TGTGCCAGCAGTTACTTCGGGACCGGGGAGCTGTTTTTT
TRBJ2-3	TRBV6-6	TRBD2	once	CASSDHRTSATTQYF	TGTGCCAGCAGTGACCACCGGACTAGCGCAACAACGCAGTATTTT
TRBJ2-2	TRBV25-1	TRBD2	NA	CASSEADGRAGTGELFF	TGTGCCAGCAGTGAGGCTGACGGGAGGGCGGGTACCGGGGAGCTGTTTTTT
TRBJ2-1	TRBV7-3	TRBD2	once	CASSPTGGAFYNEQFF	TGTGCCAGCAGCCCAACCGGGGGGGCCTTCTACAATGAGCAGTTCTTC
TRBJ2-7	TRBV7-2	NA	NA	CASSFSGPYEQYF	TGTGCCAGCAGCTTTAGCGGACCATACGAGCAGTACTTC
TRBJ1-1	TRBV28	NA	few	CASSLVSMNTEAFF	TGTGCCAGCAGTTTGGTGTCCATGAACACTGAAGCTTTCTTT
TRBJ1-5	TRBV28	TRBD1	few	CASSLQYSGTGGFNNQPQHF	TGTGCCAGCAGTTTACAATATTCCGGGACAGGTGGTTTTAACAATCAGCCCCAGCATTTT
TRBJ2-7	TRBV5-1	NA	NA	CASSPEEGAQYF	TGCGCCAGCAGCCCGGAGGAGGGGGCACAGTACTTC
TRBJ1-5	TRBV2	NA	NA	CASSVQGGQPQHF	TGTGCCAGCAGTGTACAGGGAGGTCAGCCCCAGCATTTT
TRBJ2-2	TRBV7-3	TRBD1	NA	CASSLAGGSNTGELFF	TGTGCCAGCAGCTTAGCAGGGGGCTCTAACACCGGGGAGCTGTTTTTT
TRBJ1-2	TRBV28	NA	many	CASSVLLQPKDYGYTF	TGTGCCAGCAGCGTCCTTTTGCAACCCAAGGACTATGGCTACACCTTC
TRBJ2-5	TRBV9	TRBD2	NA	CASSVGSREGRETQYF	TGTGCCAGCAGCGTGGGGTCTCGGGAGGGCCGTGAGACCCAGTACTTC
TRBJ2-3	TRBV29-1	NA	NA	CSVGSKGPTDTQYF	TGCAGCGTTGGATCGAAGGGACCCACAGATACGCAGTATTTT
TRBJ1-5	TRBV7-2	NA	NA	CASSSEGDQPQHF	TGTGCCAGCAGCTCGGAGGGGGATCAGCCCCAGCATTTT
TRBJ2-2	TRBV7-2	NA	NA	CASSLLTPPGELFF	TGTGCCAGCAGCTTACTGACACCACCCGGGGAGCTGTTTTTT
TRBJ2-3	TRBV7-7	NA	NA	CASSLRGGTDTQYF	TGTGCCAGCAGCCTCCGAGGGGGCACAGATACGCAGTATTTT
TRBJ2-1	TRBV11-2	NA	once	CASSSAWGYNEQFF	TGTGCCAGCAGCTCGGCTTGGGGGTACAATGAGCAGTTCTTC
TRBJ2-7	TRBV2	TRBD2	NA	CASIRERENEQYF	TGTGCCAGCATCAGGGAGCGGGAAAACGAGCAGTACTTC
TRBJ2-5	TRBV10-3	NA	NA	CAISEPPSSRKETQYF	TGTGCCATCAGTGAGCCCCCCTCGAGCAGAAAAGAGACCCAGTACTTC
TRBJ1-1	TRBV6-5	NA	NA	CASKFLESGTEAFF	TGTGCCAGCAAATTCCTAGAGTCTGGAACTGAAGCTTTCTTT
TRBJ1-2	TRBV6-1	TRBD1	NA	CASSDGRGRGYTF	TGTGCCAGCAGTGATGGGAGGGGGCGAGGCTACACCTTC
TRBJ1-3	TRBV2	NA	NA	CASTSLGGAGGNTIYF	TGTGCCAGCACCTCGCTTGGGGGGGCCGGTGGAAACACCATATATTTT
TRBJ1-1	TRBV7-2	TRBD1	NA	CASSRDRAMNTEAFF	TGTGCCAGCAGCCGGGACAGGGCGATGAACACTGAAGCTTTCTTT
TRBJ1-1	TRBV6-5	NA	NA	CASSYPGGNTEAFF	TGTGCCAGCAGTTACCCGGGGGGCAACACTGAAGCTTTCTTT
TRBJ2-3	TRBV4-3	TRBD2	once	CASSPRTRGLDADTQYF	TGCGCCAGCAGCCCTAGAACGCGTGGACTAGATGCCGATACGCAGTATTTT
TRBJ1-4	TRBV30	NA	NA	CAWSVEGLGEKLFF	TGTGCCTGGAGTGTAGAGGGGCTCGGCGAAAAACTGTTTTTT
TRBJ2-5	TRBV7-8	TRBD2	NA	CASSPRTSGGETQYF	TGTGCCAGCAGCCCCCGGACTAGCGGTGGGGAGACCCAGTACTTC
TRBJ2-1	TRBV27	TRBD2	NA	CASRNSGSSYNEQFF	TGTGCCAGCAGAAACAGCGGGAGTTCCTACAATGAGCAGTTCTTC
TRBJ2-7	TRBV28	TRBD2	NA	CASSLLTASSGRVPYEQYF	TGTGCCAGCAGTTTGCTGACGGCTTCTAGCGGGAGAGTGCCTTACGAGCAGTACTTC
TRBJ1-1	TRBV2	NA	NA	CASGGEMNTEAFF	TGTGCCAGCGGGGGTGAAATGAACACTGAAGCTTTCTTT